One sample yielded the 31 T cell receptor beta chains listed below, sequenced in a study of blood T cell repertoires in COVID-19. Profiling relied on immunoSEQ multiplex PCR, and the TCRdb table lists in-frame clones only, not all of them. Of just over 95,000 clones listed, less than 95% are singletons. Sequencing was done on a sample of peripheral blood. These receptors were collected from a man aged 45 to 65 with acute or convalescent COVID-19.

The rearrangement links TRBV11-3 to TRBJ2-4; possible D gene TRBD2, 5 bases. CDR1 is SGHNT and CDR2 is YENEEA in the germline V gene. The V and J ends lost 5 bases and 8 bases respectively, with 25 bases between them. The CDR3 extends over 17 amino acids. CDR3 sequence: CASSPQNSGVGRDIQYF. The CDR3 region has the DNA TGTGCCAGCAGCCCACAGAACAGCGGAGTTGGACGGGACATTCAGTACTTC.

CDR3 sequence reads: CASNLGRGGNSNQPQHF. CDR3 coding DNA: TGTGCCAGTAACCTGGGGAGGGGAGGGAATAGCAATCAGCCCCAGCATTTT. V is TRBV19 and J is TRBJ1-5, with a tentative D call TRBD1 (5 bases). The ends were cut back, 7 bases at V and 0 bases at J, with 19 bases in the middle. The CDR3 has 17 residues. Germline V gives CDR1 LNHDA, CDR2 SQIVND (reference sequence).

The chain combines TRBV5-4 with TRBJ2-3; 13 nucleotides agree with TRBD2. Germline trimming cut 3 bases from V and 2 bases from J; bases unmatched to any gene: 6. Germline CDR1 and CDR2: SGHNT and YYREEE (reference sequence). This CDR3 is built from 17 residues. The chain's CDR3 is CASSSGLAGANTDTQYF. The CDR3 nucleotides read TGTGCCAGCAGCTCTGGACTAGCGGGAGCCAACACAGATACGCAGTATTTT.

V usage is TRBV11-2 and J usage is TRBJ1-6; D perhaps matches TRBD1 (6 bases). V lost 3 bases, J lost 8 bases, and 11 bases lay in between. The CDR3 loop spans 14 amino acids. CDR1 is SGHAT and CDR2 is FQNNGV in the germline V gene. CDR3 sequence reads: CASSLYRDYSPLHF. CDR3 DNA sequence: TGTGCCAGCAGCTTGTACAGGGATTATTCACCCCTCCACTTT.

This clone was recorded only once. J is TRBJ2-1 and V is TRBV11-2, with 11 bases aligning to TRBD2. This CDR3 comprises 16 residues. V shed 3 bases, J shed 4 bases, and the junction held 5 bases outside the gene matches. CDR1 and CDR2 (germline): SGHAT, FQNNGV. The CDR3 is CASSFLAGGMYNEQFF. The CDR3 coding sequence is TGTGCCAGCAGCTTTCTAGCGGGAGGAATGTACAATGAGCAGTTCTTC. The full variable domain, with the rest looked up from reference TRBV11-2 and TRBJ2-1, is EAGVAQSPRYKIIEKRQSVAFWCNPISGHATLYWYQQILGQGPKLLIQFQNNGVVDDSQLPKDRFSAERLKGVDSTLKIQPAKLEDSAVYLCASSFLAGGMYNEQFFGPGTRLTVL.

The gene calls are TRBV6-7 and TRBJ1-1; 9 bases line up with TRBD1. TRBV6-7 is annotated as an ORF whose role is uncertain. Germline trimming cut 1 base from V and 1 base from J; bases unmatched to any gene: 1. This CDR3 region has 15 residues. CDR3 sequence: CASSYWTGENTEAFF. DNA for the CDR3: TGTGCCAGCAGTTACTGGACAGGGGAGAACACTGAAGCTTTCTTT.

The table lists this clone with a count of one. The rearrangement uses TRBV9 and TRBJ2-1; no definite D call. CDR1 SGDLS and CDR2 YYNGEE come from the germline V gene. Between the trimmed V and J ends, which lost 7 bases and 4 bases, there was a span of 12 bases. This CDR3 is built from 13 residues. The CDR3 region has the DNA TGTGCCAGCGCGTCTAGATCGTACAATGAGCAGTTCTTC. Translated: CASASRSYNEQFF. The full variable domain, with the rest looked up from reference TRBV9 and TRBJ2-1, is DSGVTQTPKHLITATGQRVTLRCSPRSGDLSVYWYQQSLDQGLQFLIQYYNGEERAKGNILERFSAQQFPDLHSELNLSSLELGDSALYFCASASRSYNEQFFGPGTRLTVL.

The chain combines TRBV3-1 (or the pseudogene TRBV3-2) with TRBJ1-1; D is perhaps TRBD1 (5 bases). Germline loops: CDR1 LGHDT, CDR2 YNNKEL (reference sequence). This CDR3 region has 15 residues. V was shortened by 1 base and J by 4 bases, with 13 bases between the two germline ends. In nucleotides, the CDR3 is TGTGCCAGCAGCCAAGGCAGGCAGGGAAGCACTGAAGCTTTCTTT. Amino acids: CASSQGRQGSTEAFF.

The chain is built from TRBV4-1 and TRBJ2-5; maybe TRBD1 (5 bases). CDR3 length: 16 amino acids. Per the germline V gene, CDR1 is MGHRA and CDR2 is YSYEKL. Trimming left V 2 bases short and J 1 base short, with 14 bases between. CDR3 loop: CASSQHTGTGQETQYF. The CDR3 DNA reads as TGCGCCAGCAGCCAACACACAGGCACCGGCCAAGAGACCCAGTACTTC.

This clone was observed once. The V call is TRBV7-8, the J call TRBJ2-1; TRBD2 matches 11 bases. The CDR3 covers 18 residues. From germline, CDR1 is SGHVS and CDR2 FQNEAQ. With V trimmed by 5 bases and J by 3 bases, 12 bases remained unmatched. The CDR3 region has the DNA TGTGCCAGCAGCCGAGGGGCCGGACTAGCGGGCGTCTACAATGAGCAGTTCTTC. Encoded protein: CASSRGAGLAGVYNEQFF.

V is TRBV7-2 and J is TRBJ1-3; D gene ambiguous. The V and J ends lost 0 bases and 2 bases respectively, with 11 bases between them. Germline V CDR1 and CDR2: SGHTA, FQGNSA. The CDR3 runs to 16 residues. The CDR3 reads CASSLARSLPGNTIYF. CDR3 sequence (DNA): TGTGCCAGCAGCTTAGCGCGGTCCCTTCCTGGAAACACCATATATTTT.

This rearrangement joins TRBV29-1 to TRBJ1-1, with no clear D. This CDR3 has 14 residues. Trimming shortened V by 5 bases and J by 3 bases, and 16 bases separated the two germline ends. The germline V gene has CDR1 SQVTM and CDR2 ANQGSEA. The CDR3 nucleotides are TGCAGCGTTCCCGCGGTGGGTTGGGACACTGAAGCTTTCTTT. Its protein is CSVPAVGWDTEAFF.

This chain connects TRBV10-2 to TRBJ2-5; 10 nucleotides agree with TRBD2. CDR3 length: 14 residues. V shed 6 bases and J 5 bases; nucleotides not matched to a gene: 6. Per germline, CDR1 WSHSY and CDR2 SAAADI. The CDR3 here is CASRGLAGDETQYF. The CDR3 DNA follows: TGCGCCAGCAGAGGTCTAGCGGGAGACGAGACCCAGTACTTC.

A single count supports this clone. The rearrangement uses TRBV28 and TRBJ1-2; 9 bases map to TRBD1. V trimming: 6 bases; J trimming: 5 bases; junction bases outside the gene matches: 4. The germline V gene has CDR1 MDHEN and CDR2 SYDVKM. The CDR3 length is 13 residues. CDR3 residues: CASSWDREYGYTF. For the CDR3, the DNA is TGTGCCAGCAGCTGGGACAGGGAATATGGCTACACCTTC.

The chain links TRBV4-1 to TRBJ2-3; D is possibly TRBD2 (6 bases). The V gene's germline CDR1 is MGHRA and CDR2 YSYEKL. The CDR3 has 16 residues. V shed 1 base and J shed 2 bases, with 13 bases lying between them. The CDR3 sequence: CASSQGPGGPTDTQYF. The DNA of the CDR3 is TGCGCCAGCAGCCAAGGGCCCGGGGGACCCACAGATACGCAGTATTTT.

The chain couples TRBV7-2 to TRBJ2-1, with 15 bases aligning to TRBD2. Per germline, CDR1 SGHTA and CDR2 FQGNSA. The CDR3 consists of 17 residues. The junction had 4 bases not matched to a gene; V was cut back by 3 bases and J by 4 bases. CDR3 in DNA: TGTGCCAGCAGCTTTAGAGGGACTAGCGGGAGGTACAATGAGCAGTTCTTC. Translation gives CASSFRGTSGRYNEQFF.

V gene TRBV4-1 combines with J gene TRBJ1-2; 9 bases map to TRBD1. Trimming removed 4 bases from V and 2 bases from J; junction bases left unmatched: 8. CDR1 and CDR2 (germline): MGHRA, YSYEKL. The CDR3 consists of 16 residues. The CDR3 spells CASSPVGDRVNYGYTF. As DNA, the CDR3 is TGCGCCAGCAGCCCGGTGGGGGACAGGGTAAACTATGGCTACACCTTC.

The chain couples TRBV30 to TRBJ1-1, with 8 nucleotides matching TRBD1. Germline CDR1 GTSNPN, CDR2 SVGIG (reference sequence). The CDR3 is 15 amino acids. The V gene end was trimmed by 2 bases and the J gene end by 10 bases; junction bases not matched to a gene: 15. The CDR3 loop is CAWSSRGQGKVRAFF. CDR3 coding DNA: TGTGCCTGGAGTAGCAGAGGACAGGGAAAGGTTCGAGCTTTCTTT.

The chain combines TRBV27 with TRBJ1-5; D remains ambiguous. The CDR3 spans 16 residues. Germline CDR1 is MNHEY and CDR2 is SMNVEV (reference sequence). V lost 2 bases, J lost 4 bases, and 15 bases lay in between. CDR3 nucleotide sequence: TGTGCCAGCAGTTTAGTTTCAGGTTTTGGGAATCAGCCCCAGCATTTT. Protein: CASSLVSGFGNQPQHF.

The table lists this clone with a few counts. The genes are TRBV4-1 and TRBJ1-6; D not resolved. Per germline, CDR1 MGHRA and CDR2 YSYEKL. CDR3 length equals 14 residues. Trimming cost V 0 bases and J 13 bases, with 13 bases left between them. The CDR3 loop reads CASSQESSGFPLHF. The DNA of the CDR3 is TGCGCCAGCAGCCAAGAATCTTCGGGGTTCCCCCTCCACTTT.

The rearrangement uses TRBV18 and TRBJ1-1; D is unresolved. V lost 3 bases and J lost 3, with 8 bases in between. Germline V gene lookup returns CDR1 KGHSH and CDR2 LQKENI. The CDR3 is 13 residues long. This CDR3 is CASSPAGDTEAFF. In DNA form, the CDR3 reads TGTGCCAGCTCACCTGCGGGAGACACTGAAGCTTTCTTT.

The chain carries TRBV5-4 and TRBJ1-2; D unclear. Trimming took off 5 bases at V and 7 bases at J, with 18 bases between the two ends. Germline-derived CDR1 and CDR2 are SGHNT and YYREEE (reference sequence). The CDR3 runs to 14 residues. For the CDR3, the DNA is TGTGCCAGCAGGAGGGCCCCCTCCTTCCTTGGCTACACCTTC. Translated, it gives CASRRAPSFLGYTF.

J is TRBJ1-5 and V is TRBV10-2; 9 positions agree with TRBD1. V shed 5 bases and J 6 bases; nucleotides not matched to a gene: 8. Per germline, CDR1 WSHSY and CDR2 SAAADI. CDR3 length: 15 amino acids. CDR3 region: CASSLTDRGFQPQHF. CDR3 coding DNA: TGCGCCAGCAGTTTAACTGACAGGGGGTTTCAGCCCCAGCATTTT.

The chain employs TRBV19 and TRBJ2-3, with 8 positions matching TRBD1. There are 13 residues in the CDR3. Per germline, CDR1 LNHDA and CDR2 SQIVND (reference sequence). J gave up 3 bases and V 8 bases, and 4 bases lay outside the gene matches. This CDR3 reads CASGQGTTDTQYF. The CDR3 bases are TGTGCCAGTGGACAGGGAACGACAGATACGCAGTATTTT.

This chain links TRBV6-5 with TRBJ2-7; perhaps TRBD2 as D (6 bases). The CDR3 length is 12 residues. Germline CDR1 MNHEY, CDR2 SVGAGI. The V gene lost 9 bases and the J gene lost 9 bases, with 18 bases spanning the gap. The CDR3 is CASRTGDQGQYF. The CDR3 nucleotides are TGTGCCAGTCGGACGGGAGATCAGGGGCAGTACTTC.

The DNA of the CDR3 is TGCGCCAGCAGCCCCAAGACTAGCGGGATTGGAGAGACCCAGTACTTC. Residues: CASSPKTSGIGETQYF. The chain combines TRBV4-1 with TRBJ2-5, with TRBD2 matching over 11 bases. The CDR3 consists of 16 residues. Trimming removed 4 bases from V and 4 bases from J; junction bases left unmatched: 8. Germline CDR1 is MGHRA and CDR2 is YSYEKL.

The V gene is TRBV7-6, the J gene TRBJ2-1; unclear D gene. Deletions cut 2 bases from V and 6 bases from J, with 17 bases between. Germline CDR1 SGHVS, CDR2 FNYEAQ. The CDR3 sequence is 16 residues long. The CDR3 here is CASSLSPPRPGNEQFF. DNA of the CDR3: TGTGCCAGCAGCTTATCCCCCCCCCGTCCGGGCAATGAGCAGTTCTTC.

The sample holds a few counts of this clone. The chain is built from TRBV6-5 and TRBJ1-1, with a weak D call TRBD1 (6 bases). Trimming removed 6 bases from V and 7 bases from J, with 18 bases in between. The CDR3 covers 14 residues. From germline, CDR1 is MNHEY and CDR2 SVGAGI. The CDR3 sequence is CASSLTGPAVEAFF. CDR3 DNA: TGTGCCAGCAGCCTTACAGGGCCTGCCGTTGAAGCTTTCTTT.

This clone was observed once. The genes are TRBV10-3 and TRBJ2-1; 8 nucleotides line up with TRBD2. Germline CDR1 and CDR2: ENHRY and SYGVKD. Trimming removed 0 bases from V and 7 bases from J; junction bases left unmatched: 11. The CDR3 runs to 17 residues. CDR3 in amino acids: CAISESLRGLVANEQFF. The CDR3 nucleotides read TGTGCCATCAGTGAGTCTCTGAGGGGACTAGTCGCAAATGAGCAGTTCTTC.

The chain has TRBV5-1 and TRBJ2-3; possibly TRBD2 for D (6 bases). CDR1 and CDR2 (germline): SGHRS, YFSETQ. V shed 2 bases and J shed 5 bases, with 15 bases lying between them. CDR3 length equals 15 residues. CDR3 residues: CASSFMGGVGDTQYF. DNA for the CDR3: TGCGCCAGCAGCTTCATGGGCGGGGTTGGAGATACGCAGTATTTT.

The chain links TRBV15 to TRBJ2-3, with D perhaps matching TRBD2 (7 bases). Germline CDR1 is LNHNV and CDR2 is YYDKDF (reference sequence). The CDR3 totals 16 residues. Trimming left V 1 base short and J 4 bases short, with 15 bases between. The chain's CDR3 is CATSRVSGEGSDTQYF. As DNA, the CDR3 is TGTGCCACCAGCAGAGTCTCAGGGGAGGGGTCAGATACGCAGTATTTT.